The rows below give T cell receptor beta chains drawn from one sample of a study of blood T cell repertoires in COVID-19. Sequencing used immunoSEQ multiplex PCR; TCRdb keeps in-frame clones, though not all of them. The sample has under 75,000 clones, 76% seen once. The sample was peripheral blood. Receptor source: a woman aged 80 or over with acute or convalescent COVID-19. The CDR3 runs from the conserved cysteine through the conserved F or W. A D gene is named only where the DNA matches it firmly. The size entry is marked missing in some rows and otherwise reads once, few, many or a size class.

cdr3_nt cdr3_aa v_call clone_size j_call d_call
TGTGCCAGCAGCTACGGAGGAAGCCCCTATGGCTACACCTTC CASSYGGSPYGYTF TRBV7-2 - TRBJ1-2 -
TGTGCCAGCAGCCGATCGGGACAGGGGATATATGGCTACACCTTC CASSRSGQGIYGYTF TRBV27 - TRBJ1-2 TRBD1
TGCGCCAGCAGCTTGGCTATAGCGGGAGCGGGCACCGGGGAGCTGTTTTTT CASSLAIAGAGTGELFF TRBV5-1 - TRBJ2-2 TRBD2
TGCGCCAGCAGCCTACAGGCCTCCTACAATGAGCAGTTCTTC CASSLQASYNEQFF TRBV5-1 medium-sized TRBJ2-1 -
TGCGCCAGCAGCCAGGCCACCTCCTCGACGAGGGGCAATCAGCCCCAGCATTTT CASSQATSSTRGNQPQHF TRBV4-1 - TRBJ1-5 -
TGCAGCGTTGCGGGAGGGAAGGGTGAGCAGTTCTTC CSVAGGKGEQFF TRBV29-1 - TRBJ2-1 TRBD2
TGTGCTAGTGGTTTTTATGCCCGAGGACTAGCGGGAGGGCCGGCGGGGACAGATACGCAGTATTTT CASGFYARGLAGGPAGTDTQYF TRBV12-5 - TRBJ2-3 TRBD2
TGTGCCAGCAGCCCTGGGCAGGGAGGAGAGACCCAGTACTTC CASSPGQGGETQYF TRBV7-9 - TRBJ2-5 -
TGTGCCAGTAGTAAGGGCGGAGCGGGGGGATACAATGAGCAGTTCTTC CASSKGGAGGYNEQFF TRBV19 - TRBJ2-1 TRBD2
TGCGCCAGCAGCTTGGCCGGGACAGCAGGCACCTACGAGCAGTACTTC CASSLAGTAGTYEQYF TRBV5-1 - TRBJ2-7 TRBD1
TGTGCCACCAGTGACACGCGGGGGCGGGAGGAACAAGAGACCCAGTACTTC CATSDTRGREEQETQYF TRBV24-1 - TRBJ2-5 TRBD2
TGCGCCAGCAGCTCGGGCGAAGCGGGCTACGAGCAGTACTTC CASSSGEAGYEQYF TRBV5-1 few TRBJ2-7 -
TGTGCCAGCAGCTTGGGAAGGAGCTCCTATAATTCACCCCTCCACTTT CASSLGRSSYNSPLHF TRBV5-4 - TRBJ1-6 -
TGTGCCAGTAGTGTCGGACAGATTGGTGAAAAACTGTTTTTT CASSVGQIGEKLFF TRBV19 - TRBJ1-4 -
TGTGCTAGTGGCGCCAGCGGGGAAGAGACCCAGTACTTC CASGASGEETQYF TRBV12-5 - TRBJ2-5 TRBD2
TGTGCCAGCAGCCGAAGGGGCGGGGATCAGCCCCAGCATTTT CASSRRGGDQPQHF TRBV3-1/TRBV3-2 - TRBJ1-5 -
TGCGCCAGCAGCCAGGACAGGTATTATGGCTACACCTTC CASSQDRYYGYTF TRBV4-3 - TRBJ1-2 TRBD1
TGTGCCAGCAGCCTTACGGGGAGCGGTGGCTACACCTTC CASSLTGSGGYTF TRBV3-1/TRBV3-2 - TRBJ1-2 -
TGTGCCAGCAGTGAAGGCGGGCTTTTGCTCTTC CASSEGGLLLF TRBV6-1 - TRBJ2-1 -
TGTGCCAGTAGTGGGGCGGGACTAGCGACCTACAATGAGCAGTTCTTC CASSGAGLATYNEQFF TRBV19 - TRBJ2-1 TRBD2
TGTGCCAGCAGTCTGACAGGGACCTACAATGAGCAGTTCTTC CASSLTGTYNEQFF TRBV28 - TRBJ2-1 TRBD1
TGTGCCTGGAGTGGGGACAACCTGAGACCTTACACTGAAGCTTTCTTT CAWSGDNLRPYTEAFF TRBV30 once TRBJ1-1 -
TGTGCCAGCAGCCAAGATCGGACTAGCGGGAGAGTACATGGGCAGTTCTTC CASSQDRTSGRVHGQFF TRBV4-2 - TRBJ2-1 TRBD2
TGCAGCGTTGCTGTCCCTAATTCATACGAGCAGTACTTC CSVAVPNSYEQYF TRBV29-1 - TRBJ2-7 -
TGTGCCAGCAGCCCTCCCCGGGCGGGAGGAGGGGATACGCAGTATTTT CASSPPRAGGGDTQYF TRBV5-4 - TRBJ2-3 TRBD2
TGTGCCAGCAGCAAAGTTTCCGGGAGCTTGTGCAGCACAGATACGCAGTATTTT CASSKVSGSLCSTDTQYF TRBV21-1 - TRBJ2-3 -
TGCGCCAGCAGCTTGGAAGGGGGTGGAAAGACCCAGTACTTC CASSLEGGGKTQYF TRBV5-1 - TRBJ2-5 -
TGTGCCAGCAGCCGAGACAGGGGTGGCACTGAAGCTTTCTTT CASSRDRGGTEAFF TRBV7-3 - TRBJ1-1 TRBD1
TGTGCCAGCTCCAGCGGCATTAGCGGGAGAGGAGATACGCAGTATTTT CASSSGISGRGDTQYF TRBV18 - TRBJ2-3 TRBD2
TGTGCCAGCAGCCAAGACAGGGACACTGAAGCTTTCTTT CASSQDRDTEAFF TRBV14 - TRBJ1-1 -
TGTGCCAGCAGTGAAACCTCGGCAGGGTATCAGCCCCAGCATTTT CASSETSAGYQPQHF TRBV2 - TRBJ1-5 -
TGCGCCAGCAGCTTACAGGGGGTGAACACTGAAGCTTTCTTT CASSLQGVNTEAFF TRBV5-1 - TRBJ1-1 TRBD1
TGTGCCAGCAGTTATATTAGCGGGAGCTCCTACGAGCAGTACTTC CASSYISGSSYEQYF TRBV6-5 - TRBJ2-7 TRBD2
TGCAGCGCCACGGGAGGGATGAACACTGAAGCTTTCTTT CSATGGMNTEAFF TRBV29-1 - TRBJ1-1 -
TGTGCCAGCAGCTTGGGGGGTAGCGGGAGGAATGAGCAGTTCTTC CASSLGGSGRNEQFF TRBV5-4 - TRBJ2-1 TRBD2
TGTGCCAGCAGCGTAGCATGGACTCACACAGATACGCAGTATTTT CASSVAWTHTDTQYF TRBV9 - TRBJ2-3 -
TGTGCCAGCAGCTTAGTTTCCCCCAGGGACAGAGGGCTGCAGCAGTACTTC CASSLVSPRDRGLQQYF TRBV7-6 few TRBJ2-7 TRBD1
TGTGCCAGCAGCCATAGCCTTAACCGGGACTACACTGAAGCTTTCTTT CASSHSLNRDYTEAFF TRBV3-1/TRBV3-2 - TRBJ1-1 -
TGTGCCAGTAGTACGGACAGCGGGGGGGAGACCCAGTACTTC CASSTDSGGETQYF TRBV19 - TRBJ2-5 TRBD2
TGTGCCAGCAGCTCCGGGACAGTCACTGAAGCTTTCTTT CASSSGTVTEAFF TRBV7-3 few TRBJ1-1 TRBD1